This TCR beta chain was captured by sequencing in a study of cytomegalovirus exposure and HLA in healthy donors. In the PCR, 60 Vbeta and 13 Jbeta primers were used. Only in-frame clones appear in the TCRdb table, and some are missing; sequencing was by immunoSEQ multiplex PCR. The sample consists of 150,000 to 180,000 clones, around 82% of them appearing once. This CDR3 is built from 17 residues. Looked up from germline, CDR1 is SGHNT and CDR2 is YENEEA. The V and J ends lost 1 base and 2 bases, in that order; junction bases with no gene match: 9. This receptor was taken from a woman in her 40s in good health and CMV-seropositive. The rearrangement links TRBV11-3 to TRBJ2-5; 8 nucleotides match TRBD2. Sequencing was carried out using PBMCs. DNA for the CDR3: TGTGCCAGCAGCTTAGTTCTTAGCGGGACTTCGCAAGAGACCCAGTACTTC. Its translation is CASSLVLSGTSQETQYF. The whole variable domain, filled in from reference TRBV11-3 and TRBJ2-5, reads EAGVVQSPRYKIIEKKQPVAFWCNPISGHNTLYWYLQNLGQGPELLIRYENEEAVDDSQLPKDRFSAERLKGVDSTLKIQPAELGDSAVYLCASSLVLSGTSQETQYFGPGTRLLVL.